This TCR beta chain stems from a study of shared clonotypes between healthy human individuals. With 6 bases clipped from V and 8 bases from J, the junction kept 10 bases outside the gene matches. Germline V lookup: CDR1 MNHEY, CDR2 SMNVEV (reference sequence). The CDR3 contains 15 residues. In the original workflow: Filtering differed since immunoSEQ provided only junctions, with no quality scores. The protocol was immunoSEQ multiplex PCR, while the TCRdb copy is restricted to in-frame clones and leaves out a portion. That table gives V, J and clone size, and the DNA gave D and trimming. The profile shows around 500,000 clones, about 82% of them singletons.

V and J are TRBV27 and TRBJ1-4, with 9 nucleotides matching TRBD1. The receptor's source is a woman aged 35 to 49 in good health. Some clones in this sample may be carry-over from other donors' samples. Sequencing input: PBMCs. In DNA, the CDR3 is TGTGCCAGCAGCCCTCTCGGGACAGGGTACGAAAAACTGTTTTTT. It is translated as CASSPLGTGYEKLFF.